This is a list of T cell receptor beta chains from one sample in a study of CD8+CD57+ T cells in acquired aplastic anemia. From the reads, TCRdb called clonotypes with MiXCR, one entry per CDR3 protein. The sample yields 55,000 to 80,000 distinct CDR3 sequences, roughly half seen once. The sample consisted of sorted CD4+, CD8+, or CD8+CD57+ T cells (not recorded which) from PBMCs. These receptors were obtained from a human donor in good health, serving as a control. The CDR3 runs from the conserved cysteine through the conserved F or W. The order of the fields is D gene, J gene, V gene, clone size, CDR3 DNA, CDR3 protein. The D gene is left open where the match is weak. The size entry is marked missing in some rows and otherwise reads once, few, many or a size class.

d_call: -; j_call: TRBJ2-5; v_call: TRBV7-9; clone_size: many; cdr3_nt: TGTGCCAGCAGCTTAGCGCTAGGGAAAGAGACCCAGTACTTC; cdr3_aa: CASSLALGKETQYF
d_call: -; j_call: TRBJ1-3; v_call: TRBV7-2; clone_size: -; cdr3_nt: TGTGCCAGCAGCCGCCCCGCCGAAAACACCATATATTTT; cdr3_aa: CASSRPAENTIYF
d_call: TRBD1; j_call: TRBJ2-7; v_call: TRBV7-6; clone_size: medium-sized; cdr3_nt: TGTGCCAGCAGCTTAGGACAGGGCGCCTACGAGCAGTACTTC; cdr3_aa: CASSLGQGAYEQYF
d_call: TRBD1; j_call: TRBJ2-7; v_call: TRBV10-3; clone_size: -; cdr3_nt: TGTGCCATCAGTGTGGGACAGGGAGACTACGAGCAGTACTTC; cdr3_aa: CAISVGQGDYEQYF
d_call: TRBD2; j_call: TRBJ2-7; v_call: TRBV20-1; clone_size: -; cdr3_nt: TGCAGTGCTACGAGGACTAGCGGGACTCCCTACGAGCAGTACTTC; cdr3_aa: CSATRTSGTPYEQYF
d_call: -; j_call: TRBJ2-7; v_call: TRBV15; clone_size: -; cdr3_nt: TGTGCCACCAGCAGAGAGGGGTCAGGGAGGTTTTACGAGCAGTACTTC; cdr3_aa: CATSREGSGRFYEQYF
d_call: -; j_call: TRBJ1-2; v_call: TRBV20-1; clone_size: -; cdr3_nt: TGCAGTGCTCCTGACTATGGCTACACCTTC; cdr3_aa: CSAPDYGYTF
d_call: TRBD1; j_call: TRBJ1-1; v_call: TRBV25-1; clone_size: -; cdr3_nt: TGTGCCAGCAGTAGGACAGGGATGGGCACTGAAGCTTTCTTT; cdr3_aa: CASSRTGMGTEAFF
d_call: -; j_call: TRBJ1-1; v_call: TRBV6-1; clone_size: -; cdr3_nt: TGTGCCAGCGGTGTGACGGGGAACACTGAAGCTTTCTTT; cdr3_aa: CASGVTGNTEAFF
d_call: TRBD2; j_call: TRBJ2-7; v_call: TRBV7-3; clone_size: -; cdr3_nt: TGTGCCAGCGGAGTCCTAGCGGGGCCGTACGAGCAGTACTTC; cdr3_aa: CASGVLAGPYEQYF
d_call: TRBD1; j_call: TRBJ2-7; v_call: TRBV5-1; clone_size: -; cdr3_nt: TGCGCCAGCAGCTTGTATCAGGGGGTGGGCGAGCAGTACTTC; cdr3_aa: CASSLYQGVGEQYF
d_call: TRBD1; j_call: TRBJ1-2; v_call: TRBV2; clone_size: -; cdr3_nt: TGTGCCAGCAGACTACAGGGGGCGAACTATGGCTACACCTTC; cdr3_aa: CASRLQGANYGYTF
d_call: -; j_call: TRBJ1-2; v_call: TRBV2; clone_size: -; cdr3_nt: TGTGCCAGCAGTTCCGGGGGATTGCTCTATGGCTACACCTTC; cdr3_aa: CASSSGGLLYGYTF
d_call: -; j_call: TRBJ1-4; v_call: TRBV25-1; clone_size: few; cdr3_nt: TGTGCCAGCAGTGAATCACCGGGGGGCGGTGGAAAACTGTTTTTT; cdr3_aa: CASSESPGGGGKLFF
d_call: TRBD2; j_call: TRBJ2-3; v_call: TRBV10-3; clone_size: -; cdr3_nt: TGTGCCATCAATGTCGCGGGGGGGCTGTTCGTAGATACGCAGTATTTT; cdr3_aa: CAINVAGGLFVDTQYF
d_call: -; j_call: TRBJ1-2; v_call: TRBV29-1; clone_size: few; cdr3_nt: TGCAGCGTTGAACGACAGAACAACTATGGCTACACCTTC; cdr3_aa: CSVERQNNYGYTF
d_call: TRBD1; j_call: TRBJ1-2; v_call: TRBV29-1; clone_size: -; cdr3_nt: TGCAGCGTTGAAGGGACAGGGGATAACTATGGCTACACCTTC; cdr3_aa: CSVEGTGDNYGYTF
d_call: -; j_call: TRBJ2-7; v_call: TRBV7-2; clone_size: -; cdr3_nt: TGTGCCACCCGGGAGCGGTCTGCCTACGAGCAGTACTTC; cdr3_aa: CATRERSAYEQYF
d_call: -; j_call: TRBJ1-1; v_call: TRBV19; clone_size: -; cdr3_nt: TGTGCCAGTAGTGCCAGCTATACAGGTGCAGGTGAAGCTTTCTTT; cdr3_aa: CASSASYTGAGEAFF
d_call: -; j_call: TRBJ2-4; v_call: TRBV7-9; clone_size: many; cdr3_nt: TGTGCCAGCAGCCCGACTGTAGCCAAAAACATTCAGTACTTC; cdr3_aa: CASSPTVAKNIQYF
d_call: TRBD2; j_call: TRBJ2-1; v_call: TRBV15; clone_size: -; cdr3_nt: TGTGCCACCAGCAGAGCTAGCGGGGGCTACAATGAGCAGTTCTTC; cdr3_aa: CATSRASGGYNEQFF
d_call: TRBD1; j_call: TRBJ1-2; v_call: TRBV10-3; clone_size: -; cdr3_nt: TGTGCCATCGCACCGGGACAGGGGTCCGCTAACTATGGCTACACCTTC; cdr3_aa: CAIAPGQGSANYGYTF
d_call: -; j_call: TRBJ1-2; v_call: TRBV15; clone_size: -; cdr3_nt: TGTGCCACCAGCAGGGATGTTTATGGCTACACCTTC; cdr3_aa: CATSRDVYGYTF
d_call: -; j_call: TRBJ2-3; v_call: TRBV9; clone_size: -; cdr3_nt: TGTGCCAGCAGCGTAGAGAGCGGGACAGATACGCAGTATTTT; cdr3_aa: CASSVESGTDTQYF
d_call: -; j_call: TRBJ1-6; v_call: TRBV15; clone_size: -; cdr3_nt: TGTGCCACCAGCAGAGGGGCTAACTCACCCCTCCACTTT; cdr3_aa: CATSRGANSPLHF
d_call: -; j_call: TRBJ1-1; v_call: TRBV5-1; clone_size: many; cdr3_nt: TGCGCCAGCAGCTTAGTCGGGGGGAACACTGAAGCTTTCTTT; cdr3_aa: CASSLVGGNTEAFF
d_call: TRBD2; j_call: TRBJ2-1; v_call: TRBV7-3; clone_size: many; cdr3_nt: TGTGCCAGCAGCGCCTACGGCGGGAGCAACAATGAGCAGTTCTTC; cdr3_aa: CASSAYGGSNNEQFF
d_call: -; j_call: TRBJ1-1; v_call: TRBV14; clone_size: many; cdr3_nt: TGTGCCAGCAGCCAAGAAGGATGGTACGGACAGAATGAAGCTTTCTTT; cdr3_aa: CASSQEGWYGQNEAFF
d_call: -; j_call: TRBJ1-2; v_call: TRBV10-3; clone_size: once; cdr3_nt: TGTGCCATAAATCGAGGCATAGACGGGACATCCTCCCATGGCTACACCTTC; cdr3_aa: CAINRGIDGTSSHGYTF
d_call: TRBD1; j_call: TRBJ1-2; v_call: TRBV7-3; clone_size: -; cdr3_nt: TGTGCCAGCAGCCGGGACAGGGGATCAGGGTATGGCTACACCTTC; cdr3_aa: CASSRDRGSGYGYTF
d_call: -; j_call: TRBJ2-1; v_call: TRBV5-1; clone_size: many; cdr3_nt: TGCGCCAGCAGCGACCTAATAGCCCACTCCTACAATGAGCAGTTCTTC; cdr3_aa: CASSDLIAHSYNEQFF
d_call: -; j_call: TRBJ2-7; v_call: TRBV11-2; clone_size: many; cdr3_nt: TGTGCCAGCAGTCGAGTACCACGACTAAAGGGGACTCCACGTTACGAGCAGTACTTC; cdr3_aa: CASSRVPRLKGTPRYEQYF
d_call: TRBD1; j_call: TRBJ2-1; v_call: TRBV12-3/TRBV12-4; clone_size: -; cdr3_nt: TGTGCCAGCAGTTCCCGGGACAGGGACTACAATGAGCAGTTCTTC; cdr3_aa: CASSSRDRDYNEQFF
d_call: -; j_call: TRBJ1-2; v_call: TRBV29-1; clone_size: -; cdr3_nt: TGCAGCGTGGATCACCGACGGGGCTACACCTTC; cdr3_aa: CSVDHRRGYTF
d_call: -; j_call: TRBJ2-6; v_call: TRBV7-9; clone_size: once; cdr3_nt: TGTGCCAGCAGCTGGTCGGGGGCCAACGTCCTGACTTTC; cdr3_aa: CASSWSGANVLTF
d_call: -; j_call: TRBJ1-2; v_call: TRBV29-1; clone_size: -; cdr3_nt: TGCAGCGTTGAACTGCAAGCAGATTTCTATGGCTACACCTTC; cdr3_aa: CSVELQADFYGYTF
d_call: -; j_call: TRBJ1-1; v_call: TRBV6-1; clone_size: -; cdr3_nt: TGCGCCAGCAGTGAAAGTCAGACAGGTCCGTACACTGAAGCTTTCTTT; cdr3_aa: CASSESQTGPYTEAFF
d_call: -; j_call: TRBJ1-5; v_call: TRBV5-1; clone_size: few; cdr3_nt: TGCGCCAGCAGCTTGGCCGGGAACGGCCAGCCCCAGCATTTT; cdr3_aa: CASSLAGNGQPQHF
d_call: TRBD1; j_call: TRBJ2-7; v_call: TRBV19; clone_size: few; cdr3_nt: TGTGCCAGTCAAGCTTCCGGGACAGGGGGCTACGAGCAGTACTTC; cdr3_aa: CASQASGTGGYEQYF
d_call: -; j_call: TRBJ2-5; v_call: TRBV7-2; clone_size: once; cdr3_nt: TGTGCCAGCAGCTTCCCATCGGAGGAGACCCAGTACTTC; cdr3_aa: CASSFPSEETQYF
d_call: TRBD2; j_call: TRBJ2-5; v_call: TRBV24-1; clone_size: -; cdr3_nt: TGTGCCACCAGTGATTTGCTTAGCGGGGTTGAGACCCAGTACTTC; cdr3_aa: CATSDLLSGVETQYF
d_call: -; j_call: TRBJ2-2; v_call: TRBV5-1; clone_size: many; cdr3_nt: TGCGCCAGCGAGCCGGGACAGAACACCGGGGAGCTGTTTTTT; cdr3_aa: CASEPGQNTGELFF
d_call: TRBD1; j_call: TRBJ1-4; v_call: TRBV6-6; clone_size: many; cdr3_nt: TGTGCCAGCAGTTACTCAGGGGGCACACAAAATGAAAAACTGTTTTTT; cdr3_aa: CASSYSGGTQNEKLFF
d_call: TRBD1; j_call: TRBJ2-1; v_call: TRBV12-3/TRBV12-4; clone_size: -; cdr3_nt: TGTGCCAGCAGTCCTATACACCGGGACAGCGCCTACCACCGTTACAATGAGCAGTTCTTC; cdr3_aa: CASSPIHRDSAYHRYNEQFF
d_call: -; j_call: TRBJ2-2; v_call: TRBV7-9; clone_size: -; cdr3_nt: TGTGCCAGCAGCCTCGAGGACACCGGGGAGCTGTTTTTT; cdr3_aa: CASSLEDTGELFF
d_call: -; j_call: TRBJ2-4; v_call: TRBV4-2; clone_size: many; cdr3_nt: TGTGCCAGCACCACCGAGGGGACTGCCCCTTCCTGGCGAAACATTCAGTACTTC; cdr3_aa: CASTTEGTAPSWRNIQYF
d_call: TRBD2; j_call: TRBJ2-1; v_call: TRBV7-8; clone_size: many; cdr3_nt: TGTGCCAGCAGCCCTTGGACTAGCGGGGGAAACAATGAGCAGTTCTTC; cdr3_aa: CASSPWTSGGNNEQFF
d_call: -; j_call: TRBJ2-1; v_call: TRBV19; clone_size: -; cdr3_nt: TGTGCCAGTAGTATTGGGATAAACAATGAGCAGTTCTTC; cdr3_aa: CASSIGINNEQFF
d_call: -; j_call: TRBJ1-5; v_call: TRBV24-1; clone_size: few; cdr3_nt: TGTGCCACCAGTGCCAACAGCAATCAGCCCCAGCATTTT; cdr3_aa: CATSANSNQPQHF
d_call: TRBD2; j_call: TRBJ2-5; v_call: TRBV15; clone_size: -; cdr3_nt: TGTGCCACGTCACGAGCGGGAGGGGGAGAGACCCAGTACTTC; cdr3_aa: CATSRAGGGETQYF
d_call: -; j_call: TRBJ2-7; v_call: TRBV15; clone_size: -; cdr3_nt: TGTGCCACCAGCAGATCCAGGGGCTTCTCCTACGAGCAGTACTTC; cdr3_aa: CATSRSRGFSYEQYF
d_call: -; j_call: TRBJ1-1; v_call: TRBV5-1; clone_size: -; cdr3_nt: TGCGCCAGCAGCTTGGGCAGGTTGGACACTGAAGCTCTCTTT; cdr3_aa: CASSLGRLDTEALF
d_call: -; j_call: TRBJ1-4; v_call: TRBV5-1; clone_size: many; cdr3_nt: TGCGCCAGCAGCTTCCTTGGACATAACGAAAAACTGTTTTTT; cdr3_aa: CASSFLGHNEKLFF
d_call: TRBD1; j_call: TRBJ1-3; v_call: TRBV2; clone_size: -; cdr3_nt: TGTGCCAGCGGAGTGCCGGGACAGACCAGCTCTGGAAACACCATATATTTT; cdr3_aa: CASGVPGQTSSGNTIYF
d_call: -; j_call: TRBJ1-1; v_call: TRBV5-1; clone_size: -; cdr3_nt: TGCGCCAGCAGCTTGAAGGGGGACACTGAAGCTTTCTTT; cdr3_aa: CASSLKGDTEAFF